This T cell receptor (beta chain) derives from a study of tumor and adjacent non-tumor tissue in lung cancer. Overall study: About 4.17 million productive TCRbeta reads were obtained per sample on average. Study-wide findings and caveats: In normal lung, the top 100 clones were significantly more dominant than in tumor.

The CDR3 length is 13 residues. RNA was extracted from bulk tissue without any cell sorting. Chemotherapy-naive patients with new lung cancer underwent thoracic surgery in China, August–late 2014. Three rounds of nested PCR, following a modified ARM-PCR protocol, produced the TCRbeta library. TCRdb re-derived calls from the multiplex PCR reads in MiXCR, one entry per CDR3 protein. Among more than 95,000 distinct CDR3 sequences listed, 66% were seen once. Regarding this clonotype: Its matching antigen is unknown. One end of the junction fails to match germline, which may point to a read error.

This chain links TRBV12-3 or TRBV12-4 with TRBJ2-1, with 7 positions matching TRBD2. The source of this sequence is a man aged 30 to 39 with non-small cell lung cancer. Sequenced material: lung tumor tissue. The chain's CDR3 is CASQRGARDEEFF. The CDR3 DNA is TGTGCCAGTCAGCGGGGCGCTAGAGATGAGGAGTTCTTC.